The 17 T cell receptor beta chains below all came from one sample that was sequenced in a study of response to subunit inactivated influenza vaccine. TCRdb fed the RT-PCR reads into MiXCR, producing one record per CDR3 protein. The data show 600,000 to 850,000 distinct CDR3 sequences, approximately 14% seen once. The sample was PBMCs from blood, taken 14 days before vaccination. These TCRs come from a man aged 50 to 59 who received an inactivated influenza vaccine.

A word on this clonotype: At one boundary the junction diverges from the germline segment, which might be a read error. This chain links TRBV5-1 with TRBJ2-4; 8 nucleotides match TRBD2. The CDR3 spans 14 residues. Germline assignment: CDR1 SGHRS and CDR2 YFSETQ. In DNA, the CDR3 is TGCGCCAGCAGCTTAGCGGGAGCCGAAAACATTCAGTACTTC. Residues: CASSLAGAENIQYF.

In this sample, this clonotype turned up a few times. V usage is TRBV5-6 and J usage is TRBJ1-2, with D hard to call. Germline CDR1 is SGHDT and CDR2 is YYEEEE. The CDR3 sequence is 15 residues long. V shed 3 bases and J shed 3 bases, with 15 bases lying between them. DNA of the CDR3: TGTGCCAGCAGCTCTTTACTCACCGGGTACTATGGCTACACCTTC. The encoded protein is CASSSLLTGYYGYTF.

The V and J genes are TRBV5-5 and TRBJ2-1, with 12 nucleotides matching TRBD1. V lost 3 bases and J lost 10; bases outside the gene matches: 8. Per germline, CDR1 SGHKS and CDR2 YYEKEE (reference sequence). This CDR3 is built from 15 residues. The CDR3 protein is CASSWDRGPGPEQFF. The CDR3 DNA sequence: TGTGCCAGCAGCTGGGACAGGGGGCCAGGCCCAGAGCAGTTCTTC.

This clonotype occurred a few times. This chain connects TRBV29-1 to TRBJ2-7; no clear D gene. Between the trimmed V and J ends, which lost 1 base and 3 bases, there was a span of 7 bases. The CDR3 consists of 12 residues. From germline, CDR1 is SQVTM and CDR2 ANQGSEA. For the CDR3, the DNA is TGCAGCGTTGAAGGGAACAACTACGAGCAGTACTTC. Protein sequence: CSVEGNNYEQYF.

At least ten counts were recorded for this clonotype. In DNA, the CDR3 is TGCAGTGCCGCACTCCCCGGCCCAGATACGCAGTATTTT. Translation gives CSAALPGPDTQYF. V usage is TRBV20-1 and J usage is TRBJ2-3; D gene ambiguous. Germline values: CDR1 DFQATT, CDR2 SNEGSKA (reference sequence). The V gene lost 6 bases and the J gene lost 4 bases, with 14 bases spanning the gap. The CDR3 consists of 13 residues.

The chain combines TRBV12-3 or TRBV12-4 with TRBJ1-5; no reliable D call. The CDR3 has 13 amino acids. V shed 3 bases and J shed 4 bases, with 7 bases lying between them. CDR3 DNA: TGTGCCAGCAGTTTCTTAGAGAATCAGCCCCAGCATTTT. Amino acid sequence: CASSFLENQPQHF.

This clonotype was observed many times. V and J are TRBV7-9 and TRBJ1-2; maybe TRBD1 (5 bases). With 6 bases removed from V and 2 bases from J, the gap between germline ends came to 16 bases. The CDR3 spans 15 residues. CDR1 is SEHNR and CDR2 is FQNEAQ in the germline V gene (reference sequence). The CDR3 protein is CASSFRDQGNYGYTF. The DNA for the CDR3 is TGTGCCAGCAGTTTCCGAGACCAGGGCAACTATGGCTACACCTTC.

A few counts support this clonotype. This chain joins TRBV12-3 or TRBV12-4 and TRBJ2-3; the match to TRBD2 covers 13 bases. The V and J ends lost 1 base and 3 bases, in that order; junction bases with no gene match: 7. There are 18 residues in the CDR3. The chain's CDR3 is CASSLGWGLAGKTDTQYF. CDR3 nucleotide sequence: TGTGCCAGCAGTTTAGGGTGGGGACTAGCGGGGAAAACAGATACGCAGTATTTT.

The gene calls are TRBV30 and TRBJ2-1; 7 bases are a match to TRBD1. V lost 7 bases and J lost 12; bases outside the gene matches: 12. The CDR3 loop spans 12 amino acids. Germline CDR1 and CDR2: GTSNPN and SVGIG (reference sequence). The CDR3: CAYTGTDRGQFF. CDR3 in DNA: TGTGCCTATACCGGGACAGACCGTGGGCAGTTCTTC.

This clonotype showed up just a few times. This chain uses TRBV3-1 with TRBJ1-1; no clear D gene. V was clipped by 1 base and J by 3 bases, with 6 bases between them. The germline V gene has CDR1 LGHDT and CDR2 YNNKEL (reference sequence). The CDR3 extends over 13 amino acids. The CDR3 DNA reads TGTGCCAGCAGCCAAGTACCGGACACTGAAGCTTTCTTT. Translating gives CASSQVPDTEAFF. The full variable domain, rest sourced from reference TRBV3-1 and TRBJ1-1, is DTAVSQTPKYLVTQMGNDKSIKCEQNLGHDTMYWYKQDSKKFLKIMFSYNNKELIINETVPNRFSPKSPDKAHLNLHINSLELGDSAVYFCASSQVPDTEAFFGQGTRLTVV.

The CDR3 DNA sequence: TGTGCCAGCAGTGACTGGAGACCCGGGGGTCAGCCCCAGCATTTT. The encoded protein is CASSDWRPGGQPQHF. The V call is TRBV6-5, the J call TRBJ1-5; perhaps TRBD1 as D (5 bases). This CDR3 has 15 amino acids. V was cut by 5 bases and J by 6 bases, with 17 bases left in between. CDR1 MNHEY and CDR2 SVGAGI come from the germline V gene.

This rearrangement joins TRBV12-3 or TRBV12-4 to TRBJ1-6; D uncertain. This CDR3 has 13 amino acids. Deletions cut 5 bases from V and 10 bases from J, with 12 bases between. CDR3 bases: TGTGCCAGCAGTGACCAGGAGTCGTCACCCCTCCACTTT. Protein: CASSDQESSPLHF.

A few counts support this clonotype. The chain employs TRBV29-1 and TRBJ2-3; 8 positions match TRBD2. The V segment lost 6 bases and the J segment 6 bases; nucleotides outside the gene matches: 5. In germline, CDR1 is SQVTM, CDR2 ANQGSEA. The CDR3 has 12 residues. Here the CDR3 DNA reads TGCAGCGTACGGGAGGGCCTCGATACGCAGTATTTT. Translation gives CSVREGLDTQYF.

The V gene is TRBV4-3, the J gene TRBJ1-1, with D unclear. V lost 5 bases to trimming and J lost 1 base, with 11 bases between them. Germline CDR1 and CDR2: LGHNA and YSLEER. This CDR3 contains 14 residues. As DNA, the CDR3 is TGCGCCAGCAGCTACGGGTCCAGGAACACTGAAGCTTTCTTT. This translates into CASSYGSRNTEAFF.

This clonotype was observed a few times. The chain employs TRBV11-2 and TRBJ2-3; D gene unclear. The length of the CDR3 is 13 residues. Trimming removed 8 bases at V and 9 bases at J, with 18 bases between. Germline assignment: CDR1 SGHAT and CDR2 FQNNGV. CDR3 region: CASSVAGEKTQYF. Written as DNA, the CDR3 is TGTGCCAGCTCAGTAGCCGGCGAAAAGACGCAGTATTTT. Full variable domain (missing parts from reference TRBV11-2 and TRBJ2-3): EAGVAQSPRYKIIEKRQSVAFWCNPISGHATLYWYQQILGQGPKLLIQFQNNGVVDDSQLPKDRFSAERLKGVDSTLKIQPAKLEDSAVYLCASSVAGEKTQYFGPGTRLTVL.

In this sample, this clonotype turned up once. V and J are TRBV30 and TRBJ2-3, with D perhaps TRBD2 (5 bases). CDR3 length equals 12 residues. CDR1 is GTSNPN, CDR2 SVGIG, per germline (reference sequence). CDR3 DNA: TGTGCTCGAGGGCGGGGCACAGATACGCAGTATTTT. Its translation is CARGRGTDTQYF.

V and J are TRBV6-1 and TRBJ1-5; D possibly corresponds to TRBD1 (5 bases). CDR1 and CDR2 (germline): MNHNS, SASEGT. There are 14 residues in the CDR3. V was shortened by 5 bases and J by 5 bases, with 13 bases between the two germline ends. CDR3 region: CASSLTGPDQPQHF. DNA for the CDR3: TGTGCCAGCAGTCTAACAGGTCCGGATCAGCCCCAGCATTTT.